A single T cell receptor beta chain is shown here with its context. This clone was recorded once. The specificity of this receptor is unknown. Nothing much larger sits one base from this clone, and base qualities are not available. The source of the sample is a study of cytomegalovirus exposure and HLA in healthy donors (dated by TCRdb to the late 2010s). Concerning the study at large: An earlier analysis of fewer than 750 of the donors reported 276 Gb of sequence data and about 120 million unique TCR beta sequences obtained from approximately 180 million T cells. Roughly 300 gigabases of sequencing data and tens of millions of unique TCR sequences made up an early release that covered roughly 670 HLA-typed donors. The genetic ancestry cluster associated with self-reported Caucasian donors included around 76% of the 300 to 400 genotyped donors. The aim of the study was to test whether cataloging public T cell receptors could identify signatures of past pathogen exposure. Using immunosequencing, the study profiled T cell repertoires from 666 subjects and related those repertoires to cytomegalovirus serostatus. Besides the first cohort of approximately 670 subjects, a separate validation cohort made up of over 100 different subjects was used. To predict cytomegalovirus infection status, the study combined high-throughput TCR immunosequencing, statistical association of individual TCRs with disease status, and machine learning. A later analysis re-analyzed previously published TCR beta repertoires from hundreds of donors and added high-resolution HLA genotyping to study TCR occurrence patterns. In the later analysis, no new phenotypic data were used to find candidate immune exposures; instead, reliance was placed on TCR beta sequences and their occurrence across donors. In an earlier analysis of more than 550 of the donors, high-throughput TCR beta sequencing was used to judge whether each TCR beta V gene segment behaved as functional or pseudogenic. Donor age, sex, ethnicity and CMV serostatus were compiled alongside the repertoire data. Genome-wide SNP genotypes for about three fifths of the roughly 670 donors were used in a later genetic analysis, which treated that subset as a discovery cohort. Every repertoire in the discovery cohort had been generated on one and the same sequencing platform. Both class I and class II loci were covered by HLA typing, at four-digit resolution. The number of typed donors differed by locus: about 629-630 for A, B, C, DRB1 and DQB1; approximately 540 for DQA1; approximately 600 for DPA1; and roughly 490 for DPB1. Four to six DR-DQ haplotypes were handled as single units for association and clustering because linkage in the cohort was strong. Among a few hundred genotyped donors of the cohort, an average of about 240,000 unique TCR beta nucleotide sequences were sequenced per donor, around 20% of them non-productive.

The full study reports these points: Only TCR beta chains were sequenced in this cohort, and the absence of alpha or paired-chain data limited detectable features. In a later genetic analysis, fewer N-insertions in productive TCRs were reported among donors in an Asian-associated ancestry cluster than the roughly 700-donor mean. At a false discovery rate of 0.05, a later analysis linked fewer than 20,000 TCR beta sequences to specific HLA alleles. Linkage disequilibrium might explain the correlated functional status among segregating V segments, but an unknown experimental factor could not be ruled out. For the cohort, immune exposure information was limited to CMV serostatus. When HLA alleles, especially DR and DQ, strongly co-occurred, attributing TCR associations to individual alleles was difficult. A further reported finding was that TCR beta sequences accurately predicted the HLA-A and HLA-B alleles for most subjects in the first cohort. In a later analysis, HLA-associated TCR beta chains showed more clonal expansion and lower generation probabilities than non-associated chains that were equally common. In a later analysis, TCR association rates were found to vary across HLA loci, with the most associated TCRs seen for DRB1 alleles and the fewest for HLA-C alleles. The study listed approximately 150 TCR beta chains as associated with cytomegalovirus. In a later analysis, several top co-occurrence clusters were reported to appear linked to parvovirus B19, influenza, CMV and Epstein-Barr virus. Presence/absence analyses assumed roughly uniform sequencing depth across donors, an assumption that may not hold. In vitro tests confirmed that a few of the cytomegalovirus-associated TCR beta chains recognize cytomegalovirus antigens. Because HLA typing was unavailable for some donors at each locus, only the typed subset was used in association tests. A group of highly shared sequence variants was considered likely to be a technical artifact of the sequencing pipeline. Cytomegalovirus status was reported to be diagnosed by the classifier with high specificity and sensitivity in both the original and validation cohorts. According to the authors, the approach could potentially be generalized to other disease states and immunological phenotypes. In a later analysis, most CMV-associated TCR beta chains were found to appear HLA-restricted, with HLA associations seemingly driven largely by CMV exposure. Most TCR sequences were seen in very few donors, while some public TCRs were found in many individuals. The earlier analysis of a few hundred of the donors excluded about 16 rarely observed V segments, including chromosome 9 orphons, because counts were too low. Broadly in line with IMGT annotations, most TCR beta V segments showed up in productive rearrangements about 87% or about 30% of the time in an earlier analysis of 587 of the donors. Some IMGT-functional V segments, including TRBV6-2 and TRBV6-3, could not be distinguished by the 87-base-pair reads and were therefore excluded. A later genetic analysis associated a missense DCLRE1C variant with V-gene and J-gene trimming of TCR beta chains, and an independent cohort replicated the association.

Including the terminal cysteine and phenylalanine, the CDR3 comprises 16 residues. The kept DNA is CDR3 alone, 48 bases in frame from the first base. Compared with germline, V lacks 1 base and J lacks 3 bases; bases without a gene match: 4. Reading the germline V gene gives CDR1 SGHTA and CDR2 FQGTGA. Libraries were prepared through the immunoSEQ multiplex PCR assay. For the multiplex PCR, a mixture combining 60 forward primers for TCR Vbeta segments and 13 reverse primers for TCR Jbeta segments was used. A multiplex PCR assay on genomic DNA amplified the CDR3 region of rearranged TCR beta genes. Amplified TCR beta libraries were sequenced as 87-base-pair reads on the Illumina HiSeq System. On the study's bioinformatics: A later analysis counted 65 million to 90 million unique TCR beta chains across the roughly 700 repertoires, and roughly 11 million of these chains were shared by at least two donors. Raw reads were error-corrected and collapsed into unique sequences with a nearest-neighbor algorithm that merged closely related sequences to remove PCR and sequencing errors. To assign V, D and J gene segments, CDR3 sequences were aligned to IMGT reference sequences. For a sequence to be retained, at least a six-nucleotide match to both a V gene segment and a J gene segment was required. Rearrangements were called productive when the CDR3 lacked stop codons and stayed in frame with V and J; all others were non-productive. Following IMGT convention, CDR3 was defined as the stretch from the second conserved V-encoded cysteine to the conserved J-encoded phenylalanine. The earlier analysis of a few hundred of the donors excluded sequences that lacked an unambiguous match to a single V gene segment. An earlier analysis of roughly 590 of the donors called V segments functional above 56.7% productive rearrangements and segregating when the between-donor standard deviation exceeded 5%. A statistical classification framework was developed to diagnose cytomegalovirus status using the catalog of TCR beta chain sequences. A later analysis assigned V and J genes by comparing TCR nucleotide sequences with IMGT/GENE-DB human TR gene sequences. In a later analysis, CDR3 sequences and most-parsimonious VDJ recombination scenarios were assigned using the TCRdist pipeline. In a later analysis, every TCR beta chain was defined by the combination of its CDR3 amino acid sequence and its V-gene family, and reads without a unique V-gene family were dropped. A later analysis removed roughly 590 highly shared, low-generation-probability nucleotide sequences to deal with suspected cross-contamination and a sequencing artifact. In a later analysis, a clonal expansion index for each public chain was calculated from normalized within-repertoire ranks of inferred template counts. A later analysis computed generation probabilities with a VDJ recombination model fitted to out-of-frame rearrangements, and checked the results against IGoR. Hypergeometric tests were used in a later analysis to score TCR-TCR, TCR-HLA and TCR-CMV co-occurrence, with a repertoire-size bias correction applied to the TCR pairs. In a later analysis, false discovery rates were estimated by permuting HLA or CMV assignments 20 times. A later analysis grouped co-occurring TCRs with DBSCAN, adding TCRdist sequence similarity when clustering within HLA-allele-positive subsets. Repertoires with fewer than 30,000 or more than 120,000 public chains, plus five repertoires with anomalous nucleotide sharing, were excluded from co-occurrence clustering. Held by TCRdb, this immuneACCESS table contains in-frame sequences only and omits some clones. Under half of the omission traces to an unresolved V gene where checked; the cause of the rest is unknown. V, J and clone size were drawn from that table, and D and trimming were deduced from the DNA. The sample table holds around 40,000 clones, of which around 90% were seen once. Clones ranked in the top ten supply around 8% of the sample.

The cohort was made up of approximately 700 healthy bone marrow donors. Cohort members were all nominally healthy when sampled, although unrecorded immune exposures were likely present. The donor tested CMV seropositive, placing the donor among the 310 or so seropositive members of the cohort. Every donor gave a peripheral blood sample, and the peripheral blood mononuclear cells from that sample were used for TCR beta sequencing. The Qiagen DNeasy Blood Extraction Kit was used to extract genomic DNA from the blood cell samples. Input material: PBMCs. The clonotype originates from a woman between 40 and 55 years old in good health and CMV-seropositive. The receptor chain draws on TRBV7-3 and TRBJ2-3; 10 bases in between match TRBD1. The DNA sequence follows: TGTGCCAGCAGCTTAATGGGGGGACAGGGGACAGATACGCAGTATTTT. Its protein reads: CASSLMGGQGTDTQYF.